The 27 T cell receptor beta chains below were found in one sample sequenced in a study of CD8 T cells in Susac syndrome. It was with random hexamers that roughly 0.45 to 1 ug RNA was reverse transcribed. One entry per CDR3 protein results from TCRdb running MiXCR on the immunoSEQ multiplex PCR reads. Altogether 180,000 or so distinct CDR3 sequences are present, nearly 95% being singletons, with the ten largest covering 0.085% to 0.095%. Sequenced sample: CD4+ T cells from PBMCs. Receptor source: a human donor with multiple sclerosis.

This chain uses TRBV4-2 with TRBJ2-7, with D uncertain. The CDR3 loop spans 12 amino acids. The germline gives CDR1 LGHNA, CDR2 YNFKEQ. Trimming removed 0 bases at V and 3 bases at J, with 3 bases between. CDR3 region: CASSQDLYEQYF. In DNA form, the CDR3 reads TGTGCCAGCAGCCAAGATCTCTACGAGCAGTACTTC.

The chain employs TRBV4-1 and TRBJ1-2; D gene uncertain. The V gene's germline CDR1 is MGHRA and CDR2 YSYEKL. Trimming shortened V by 1 base and J by 4 bases, and 10 bases separated the two germline ends. The CDR3 contains 14 residues. The CDR3 region has the DNA TGCGCCAGCAGCCAAGTCGGATCTCGCTATGGCTACACCTTC. Encoded protein: CASSQVGSRYGYTF.

This chain joins TRBV23-1 and TRBJ2-2, with D perhaps assigned TRBD1 or TRBD2 (6 bases each). TRBV23-1 belongs to the ORF category, with a function that is uncertain. Trimming removed 5 bases from V and 3 bases from J, with 13 bases in between. The CDR3 length is 15 residues. Here the CDR3 reads CASSSGGPYTGELFF. In nucleotides, the CDR3 is TGCGCCAGCAGTTCTGGGGGGCCCTACACCGGGGAGCTGTTTTTT.

The rearrangement links TRBV20-1 to TRBJ2-3; TRBD2 matches at 7 bases. There are 14 residues in the CDR3. Unmatched junction bases numbered 9, after V lost 7 bases and J lost 2 bases. Germline V gene lookup returns CDR1 DFQATT and CDR2 SNEGSKA (reference sequence). The CDR3 region has the DNA TGCAGTGGGTCCTCGGGACTAATCACAGATACGCAGTATTTT. Its protein is CSGSSGLITDTQYF.

CDR3 residues: CASSRQGYYGYTF. In DNA form, the CDR3 reads TGTGCCAGCAGCCGCCAGGGGTACTATGGCTACACCTTC. The gene calls are TRBV3-1 and TRBJ1-2; D might be TRBD1 (6 bases). CDR1 is LGHDT, CDR2 YNNKEL, per germline (reference sequence). This CDR3 comprises 13 residues. With 4 bases removed from V and 3 bases from J, the gap between germline ends came to 9 bases.

The chain has TRBV9 and TRBJ2-3; D gene unclear. The V end lost 0 bases, the J end lost 3 bases, and 2 bases lay between the germline ends. The germline V gene has CDR1 SGDLS and CDR2 YYNGEE. The CDR3 spans 12 residues. CDR3 loop: CASSVVTDTQYF. The CDR3 nucleotides read TGTGCCAGCAGCGTAGTTACAGATACGCAGTATTTT.

In nucleotides, the CDR3 is TGTGCCAGCAGCCCCGGGGCCCCCTACGAGCAGTACTTC. Translating it yields CASSPGAPYEQYF. V is TRBV5-4 and J is TRBJ2-7; either TRBD1 or TRBD2 may supply D (5 bases each). The V gene's germline CDR1 is SGHNT and CDR2 YYREEE (reference sequence). The CDR3 is 13 amino acids. The ends were cut back, 4 bases at V and 2 bases at J, with 10 bases in the middle.

Remarks on this clonotype: Relative to the germline gene, one junction end is altered; a read error may explain this. This chain connects TRBV25-1 to TRBJ2-3, with 8 positions matching TRBD1. Germline lookup yields CDR1 MGHDK and CDR2 SYGVNS. The CDR3 has 11 residues. The CDR3 sequence is CATRGSDRDVF. CDR3 DNA sequence: TGTGCCACCAGGGGATCGGACAGGGATGTGTTT.

The chain couples TRBV29-1 to TRBJ1-2; the D is unclear. Between the trimmed V and J ends, which lost 8 bases and 7 bases, there was a span of 23 bases. The CDR3 length is 14 residues. Germline CDR1 SQVTM, CDR2 ANQGSEA. CDR3 DNA: TGCAGCACCCAAGCTCGGGGAATTCGGAGTGGCTACACCTTC. Protein: CSTQARGIRSGYTF.

This chain connects TRBV29-1 to TRBJ2-3; 12 nucleotides agree with TRBD1. Germline CDR1 reads SQVTM; CDR2 reads ANQGSEA. J lost 6 bases, V lost 7 bases, and 8 bases had no gene match. The CDR3 runs to 14 residues. The CDR3 DNA reads as TGCAGCGCCAGAGGGACAGGGGGCATCGATACGCAGTATTTT. This translates into CSARGTGGIDTQYF.

The chain carries TRBV20-1 and TRBJ2-5, with 10 nucleotides matching TRBD2. This CDR3 is built from 15 residues. V shed 0 bases and J 4 bases; nucleotides not matched to a gene: 5. Germline V gene sequence: CDR1 DFQATT, CDR2 SNEGSKA (reference sequence). The CDR3 spells CSARDPSGSGETQYF. The CDR3 nucleotides are TGCAGTGCTAGAGATCCTAGCGGGAGTGGAGAGACCCAGTACTTC.

V and J are TRBV28 and TRBJ1-2, with no clear D. This CDR3 comprises 12 residues. The germline gives CDR1 MDHEN, CDR2 SYDVKM. V lost 2 bases and J lost 4, with 5 bases in between. CDR3 nucleotides: TGTGCCAGCAGTTTAGGATTCTATGGCTACACCTTC. It codes for CASSLGFYGYTF.

The rearrangement links TRBV4-1 to TRBJ1-1; D is unresolved. From germline, CDR1 is MGHRA and CDR2 YSYEKL. The CDR3 covers 14 residues. V lost 2 bases to trimming and J lost 1 base, with 8 bases between them. CDR3 nucleotides: TGCGCCAGCAGCCAAATCCAGAGGAACACTGAAGCTTTCTTT. Translation: CASSQIQRNTEAFF.

The rearrangement joins TRBV20-1 to TRBJ1-2; D is undetermined. The CDR3 extends over 12 amino acids. Germline V gene sequence: CDR1 DFQATT, CDR2 SNEGSKA (reference sequence). Trimming took off 3 bases at V and 2 bases at J, with 7 bases between the two ends. The chain's CDR3 is CSARNHNYGYTF. In nucleotides, the CDR3 is TGCAGTGCTAGGAACCACAACTATGGCTACACCTTC.

This clonotype was seen a few times. This chain connects TRBV6-5 to TRBJ1-5, with 7 positions matching TRBD1. CDR3 length: 13 amino acids. The junction had 5 bases not matched to a gene; V was cut back by 5 bases and J by 7 bases. Germline CDR1 reads MNHEY; CDR2 reads SVGAGI. CDR3 nucleotides: TGTGCCAGCAGTCGGCAGGGGGGCCAGCCCCAGCATTTT. This translates into CASSRQGGQPQHF.

J is TRBJ2-5 and V is TRBV27; D possibly uses TRBD1 or TRBD2 (5 bases each). V lost 7 bases, J lost 6 bases, and 15 bases lay in between. Germline loops: CDR1 MNHEY, CDR2 SMNVEV (reference sequence). The CDR3 sequence is 13 residues long. CDR3 sequence (DNA): TGTGCCAGCACCCCCCGGGACCGACAGACCCAGTACTTC. Its protein is CASTPRDRQTQYF.

This chain uses TRBV20-1 with TRBJ2-7; 11 bases match TRBD2. Germline V gene data show CDR1 as DFQATT and CDR2 as SNEGSKA (reference sequence). The CDR3 is 15 amino acids. Unmatched junction bases numbered 12, after V lost 6 bases and J lost 5 bases. The CDR3 loop is CSAQTSGSRVNEQYF. CDR3 bases: TGCAGTGCCCAAACTAGCGGGAGTCGCGTGAACGAGCAGTACTTC.

The rearrangement joins TRBV12-3 or TRBV12-4 to TRBJ1-4, with unresolved D. The CDR3 loop spans 14 amino acids. V lost 5 bases and J 4 bases, leaving 11 bases between the germline ends. CDR3: CASSHLTGNEKLFF. Here the CDR3 DNA reads TGTGCCAGCAGTCACTTGACGGGTAATGAAAAACTGTTTTTT.

The V call is TRBV27, the J call TRBJ2-1, with D unclear. Germline V CDR1 and CDR2: MNHEY, SMNVEV (reference sequence). The CDR3 spans 11 residues. Deletions cut 5 bases from V and 7 bases from J, with 6 bases between. CDR3 nucleotide sequence: TGTGCCAGCAGTCCAAAGAATGAGCAGTTCTTC. Protein product: CASSPKNEQFF.

CDR3 in amino acids: CASSTEGAGTEAFF. In DNA form, the CDR3 reads TGTGCCAGCAGCACCGAGGGGGCAGGAACTGAAGCTTTCTTT. The rearrangement uses TRBV9 and TRBJ1-1; 7 bases align to TRBD1. This CDR3 is built from 14 residues. V shed 4 bases and J 5 bases; nucleotides not matched to a gene: 8. Germline V gives CDR1 SGDLS, CDR2 YYNGEE.

V usage is TRBV25-1 and J usage is TRBJ1-2; D gene unclear. Trimming took 2 bases from V and 0 from J, leaving 4 bases between them. CDR1 is MGHDK, CDR2 SYGVNS, per germline. The length of the CDR3 is 13 residues. CDR3 region: CASSEMANYGYTF. The CDR3 DNA is TGTGCCAGCAGTGAAATGGCTAACTATGGCTACACCTTC.

The chain combines TRBV29-1 with TRBJ2-5; no clear D gene. The V gene lost 4 bases and the J gene lost 1 base, with 7 bases spanning the gap. The germline gives CDR1 SQVTM, CDR2 ANQGSEA. This CDR3 comprises 12 residues. CDR3 bases: TGCAGCGTTGGTAGAGCCCAAGAGACCCAGTACTTC. Translated, it gives CSVGRAQETQYF.

V is TRBV29-1 and J is TRBJ2-3; TRBD2 is a possible D gene (6 bases). This CDR3 has 11 amino acids. CDR1 and CDR2 from the germline V gene are SQVTM and ANQGSEA. Trimming took 3 bases from V and 14 from J, leaving 15 bases between them. DNA of the CDR3: TGCAGCGTTGACTTGGGAGGAGCGCGGTATTTT. The encoded protein is CSVDLGGARYF.

The chain couples TRBV18 to TRBJ1-2; D remains unclear. The CDR3 has 14 amino acids. Deletions cut 0 bases from V and 2 bases from J, with 7 bases between. CDR1 is KGHSH, CDR2 LQKENI, per germline. The CDR3 loop reads CASSPPAVNYGYTF. In nucleotides, the CDR3 is TGTGCCAGCTCACCACCTGCTGTAAACTATGGCTACACCTTC.

The rearrangement links TRBV2 to TRBJ1-6; D is undetermined. Deletions cut 4 bases from V and 8 bases from J, with 3 bases between. The CDR3 length is 11 residues. Germline V gene data show CDR1 as SNHLY and CDR2 as FYNNEI. CDR3 bases: TGTGCCAGCAGTGCGGATTCACCCCTCCACTTT. Protein: CASSADSPLHF.

The rearrangement links TRBV9 to TRBJ2-7; 7 bases align to TRBD1. After removal of 3 bases from V and 6 bases from J, the junction contained 9 bases not matched to a gene. CDR3 length: 14 amino acids. Germline V gives CDR1 SGDLS, CDR2 YYNGEE. The CDR3 sequence is CASSAGQEEGEQYF. CDR3 bases: TGTGCCAGCAGCGCAGGACAGGAAGAGGGCGAGCAGTACTTC.

The chain joins TRBV28 to TRBJ1-5; D is undetermined. V was shortened by 3 bases and J by 5 bases, with 8 bases between the two germline ends. This CDR3 has 13 residues. Germline lookup yields CDR1 MDHEN and CDR2 SYDVKM. In DNA form, the CDR3 reads TGTGCCAGCAGTTTGAATAGAGATCAGCCCCAGCATTTT. Residues: CASSLNRDQPQHF.